Listed here is a single T cell receptor beta chain. This clone showed up just once. It lacks a known antigen. Base qualities were left out, and no much larger clone turns up one base away. The CDR3 sequence holds 15 residues, the cysteine and phenylalanine included. Of the read, only the CDR3 DNA is kept; its 45 bases are in frame from base 1. Per the germline V gene, SGHRS is the CDR1 and YFSETQ is the CDR2. V is clipped by 1 base and J by 2 bases, and the sequence between their germline boundaries is 11 bases long. Donors were healthy HIV-negative adults with no recently reported acute infections or vaccinations. Every donor was a Caucasian adult living in Nashville, Tennessee, USA. CD4+ T cells were enriched by magnetic negative selection; naive cells were then positively selected on CD45RA, and the negative fraction formed the memory subset. After blood collection by leukapheresis, PBMCs were isolated using Ficoll-Histopaque density gradient centrifugation and then cryopreserved in the vapor phase of liquid nitrogen. Purity and quantity of every magnetically sorted T cell population were checked by analytical flow cytometry. Each sorted fraction had its genomic DNA isolated and then quantified by UV absorbance on a Nanodrop 2000c.

This record comes from a study of shared clonotypes between healthy human individuals (dated by TCRdb to about 2020). With regard to the full study: The cohort included three men and a couple of women between 18 and 49 years of age. Leukapheresis yielded between about 0.8 and 8.9 billion PBMCs per donor. To estimate repertoire size and how much clonotype sharing occurs between individuals, the study deeply sequenced the blood TCR repertoires of about five healthy adults. Libraries were prepared and TCR repertoires were sequenced by different laboratories using diverse techniques, in order to increase sequencing depth and limit assay-specific biases. For each donor, CD4 naive and CD4 memory were each given three plates, CD8 naive was given two plates, and CD8 memory was given one plate. Overall results and qualifications from the work: Based on pairwise subsampling, the degree of clonotype sharing among donors was expected to be affected by sequencing depth. The genetic and exposure-history diversity represented was limited by the small number of donors. Sampling was restricted to blood, and TCR repertoires in tissue are likely to differ from TCR repertoires in blood. Clonotypes shared by all four sorted-subset donors showed higher generation probabilities than non-shared clonotypes. Even with the large sequencing depth, rarefaction of the sorted-subset datasets indicated that sequencing was incomplete. When several donors were compared, the shared fraction of clonotypes was 5% to 6.5% for naive CD4, 3.5% to 4% for naive CD8, more than 2% for memory CD4, and 0.4% for memory CD8. Larger estimated clonotype richness was generally found for naive subsets than for memory subsets.

TCR CDR3 regions were amplified from genomic DNA by multiplex PCR using the deep immunoSEQ assay. Extracted genomic DNA from each cell subset was spread evenly across all wells of several immunoSEQ 96-well plates, with each plate serving as a replicate. For sorted subsets, about 200 ng genomic DNA, equal to tens of thousands of T cell genomes, was loaded into each replicate PCR. Purified libraries were quantified with a Qubit 3.0 fluorometer, sized on a Bioanalyzer 2100, and re-quantified with the KAPA Library Quantification kit. Every immunoSEQ 96-well plate was sequenced on a separate single-read 150-cycle Illumina NextSeq 550 flow cell. The original pipeline was this. The immunoSEQ output contained only junctional sequences without quality scores, so filtering could not match that applied to full-length reads. Sequences were annotated with PyIR, a Python wrapper for IgBLAST v1.9, using IMGT germline references to assign V/J genes and CDR3. Any read was removed if the V/J assignment was weak (E-value above 1e-6), the CDR3 was missing, or the read contained stop codons, out-of-frame junctions, or ambiguous translated residues. V3J clonotypes were defined as sequences sharing the same inferred V gene, J gene, and CDR3 amino acid sequence. To compute the percentage overlap between repertoires, the number of shared unique clonotypes was divided by the size of the smaller repertoire. Repertoire richness was assessed with RTK rarefaction, the Chao1 estimator, and Recon v2.1 estimates of unobserved clonotypes. OLGA was used to compute generation probabilities for all TCRbeta clonotypes that the gDNA method yielded from a handful of donors. As stored in TCRdb, this immuneACCESS dataset retains in-frame rearrangements with V and J assigned. A fraction of the clones does not appear; measured against another copy, unresolved V genes explain less than half of the discrepancy, and the remainder lacks a known reason. For V, J and clone size, that table is used; D and trimming come from the DNA. The sample table records roughly 1.4 million clones; around 98.5% of these occur just once. The ten top clones hold about 0.4% of the sample.

The sequencing input was naive CD4+ T cells sorted from blood. This sample's cell subset or site label indicates: CD45RA+ positively selected. This receptor was obtained from a man younger than 45 in good health. The chain links TRBV5-1 with TRBJ2-3, with no confidently assigned D gene. In nucleotide form, the sequence is TGCGCCAGCAGCTTGTCTTTCCGTACCACAGATACGCAGTATTTT. Translated, this is CASSLSFRTTDTQYF.